This T cell receptor (beta chain) comes out of a study of shared T cell receptors in the human thymus. Only in-frame clones appear in the TCRdb table, and some are missing; sequencing was by immunoSEQ multiplex PCR. The sample has 540,000 or so clones, around three quarters seen once. Per germline, CDR1 SGHRS and CDR2 YFSETQ. The CDR3 covers 18 residues. The ends lost 3 bases at V and 5 bases at J; junction bases unmatched: 14. The sample also formed part of further work on human thymus T cells. That study reports: The source of the thymus tissue was resections taken during corrective heart surgery. Both thymic and peripheral blood repertoires showed apparently biased V and J usage.

The origin of this receptor is a boy younger than two with a congenital heart defect. The sequenced sample consisted of thymocytes. This sequence joins TRBV5-1 and TRBJ2-2, with TRBD1 identical over 9 bases. The CDR3 DNA is TGCGCCAGCAGCTCACAGGCGGGGGACAGGGTGGAAACCGGGGAGCTGTTTTTT. It codes for CASSSQAGDRVETGELFF. The variable domain in full, with the rest retrieved from reference TRBV5-1 and TRBJ2-2, is KAGVTQTPRYLIKTRGQQVTLSCSPISGHRSVSWYQQTPGQGLQFLFEYFSETQRNKGNFPGRFSGRQFSNSRSEMNVSTLELGDSALYLCASSSQAGDRVETGELFFGEGSRLTVL.